This T cell receptor beta chain was identified in a study of control samples from healthy donors and cancer patients. Method: immunoSEQ multiplex PCR; TCRdb's copy keeps in-frame clones and lacks some. Of over 150,000 clones listed, 85% to 90% are singletons. Note on this clone: Relative to the germline gene, one junction end is altered; a read error may explain this.

CDR3 length: 13 amino acids. The V gene's germline CDR1 is SSHAT and CDR2 FNYEAQ (reference sequence). The material sequenced was blood. This TCR was recovered from a woman aged 45-60 years in good health. The gene calls are TRBV7-7 and TRBJ2-1; TRBD1 is a possible D gene (5 bases). CDR3 in DNA: TGTGCTAGCAGCTTAGGGGCCCTCAATGAGCAGTTCTTC. This translates into CASSLGALNEQFF.